The rows below give T cell receptor beta chains drawn from one sample of a study of blood T cell repertoires in COVID-19. Some clones are missing from TCRdb's copy, which holds only in-frame ones; the method was immunoSEQ multiplex PCR. The table has 90,000 to 120,000 clones, 88% seen once. Sequencing input: peripheral blood. The receptors come from a man aged 50-60 years with active or convalescent COVID-19. The CDR3 runs from the conserved cysteine through the conserved F or W. The order of the fields is J gene, clone size, V gene, D gene, CDR3 protein, CDR3 DNA. The D gene is left open where the match is weak. Expanded clones get a size class; other rows say once, few or many, or leave the size out.

j_call: TRBJ1-2
clone_size: few
v_call: TRBV6-5
d_call: -
cdr3_aa: CASRNGRGDSGYTF
cdr3_nt: TGTGCCAGCAGGAATGGACGGGGAGACTCTGGCTACACCTTC

j_call: TRBJ2-2
clone_size: -
v_call: TRBV6-2/TRBV6-3
d_call: TRBD2
cdr3_aa: CASSYGLAGAGELFF
cdr3_nt: TGTGCCAGCAGTTACGGACTAGCGGGAGCCGGGGAGCTGTTTTTT

j_call: TRBJ1-1
clone_size: -
v_call: TRBV27
d_call: -
cdr3_aa: CASSPFREMPQAFF
cdr3_nt: TGTGCCAGCAGTCCTTTCCGAGAGATGCCTCAAGCTTTCTTT

j_call: TRBJ2-3
clone_size: -
v_call: TRBV29-1
d_call: -
cdr3_aa: CSVEGGLSLTDTQYF
cdr3_nt: TGCAGCGTTGAAGGGGGACTTTCCCTCACAGATACGCAGTATTTT

j_call: TRBJ1-1
clone_size: -
v_call: TRBV6-2/TRBV6-3
d_call: TRBD1
cdr3_aa: CASSTGQDRATEAFF
cdr3_nt: TGTGCCAGCAGTACGGGACAGGACCGGGCCACTGAAGCTTTCTTT

j_call: TRBJ1-2
clone_size: -
v_call: TRBV9
d_call: TRBD1
cdr3_aa: CASSVERQGAQYGYGYTF
cdr3_nt: TGTGCCAGCAGCGTAGAACGACAGGGGGCTCAGTATGGCTATGGCTACACCTTC

j_call: TRBJ2-7
clone_size: few
v_call: TRBV5-4
d_call: TRBD1
cdr3_aa: CASSPVGQAGGSYEQYF
cdr3_nt: TGTGCCAGCAGCCCAGTTGGACAGGCAGGGGGCTCCTACGAGCAGTACTTC

j_call: TRBJ2-1
clone_size: -
v_call: TRBV3-1/TRBV3-2
d_call: -
cdr3_aa: CASSPQPPFAGAHNNEQFF
cdr3_nt: TGTGCCAGCAGCCCTCAACCCCCCTTCGCGGGCGCCCACAACAATGAGCAGTTCTTC

j_call: TRBJ2-7
clone_size: -
v_call: TRBV6-5
d_call: -
cdr3_aa: CASQMTGNYEQYF
cdr3_nt: TGTGCCAGCCAGATGACAGGTAACTACGAGCAGTACTTC

j_call: TRBJ2-1
clone_size: -
v_call: TRBV7-2
d_call: TRBD2
cdr3_aa: CASSFGLAGFNEQFF
cdr3_nt: TGTGCCAGCAGCTTTGGACTAGCGGGATTCAATGAGCAGTTCTTC

j_call: TRBJ2-7
clone_size: -
v_call: TRBV9
d_call: -
cdr3_aa: CASSVGSGPTYEQYF
cdr3_nt: TGTGCCAGCAGCGTAGGTAGCGGCCCTACCTACGAGCAGTACTTC

j_call: TRBJ2-1
clone_size: -
v_call: TRBV11-2
d_call: -
cdr3_aa: CASSLVGQRPYNEQFF
cdr3_nt: TGTGCCAGCAGCTTAGTGGGGCAGAGACCCTACAATGAGCAGTTCTTC

j_call: TRBJ1-1
clone_size: -
v_call: TRBV29-1
d_call: -
cdr3_aa: CSVERQRNTEAFF
cdr3_nt: TGCAGCGTTGAGAGGCAGAGGAACACTGAAGCTTTCTTT

j_call: TRBJ1-3
clone_size: once
v_call: TRBV7-2
d_call: -
cdr3_aa: CASSLVAGPIGNTIYF
cdr3_nt: TGTGCCAGCAGCTTAGTCGCGGGTCCTATTGGAAACACCATATATTTT

j_call: TRBJ2-7
clone_size: -
v_call: TRBV3-1/TRBV3-2
d_call: TRBD2
cdr3_aa: CASSHGSGGIDEQYF
cdr3_nt: TGTGCCAGCAGCCACGGTAGCGGGGGGATCGACGAGCAGTACTTC

j_call: TRBJ1-4
clone_size: -
v_call: TRBV28
d_call: TRBD1
cdr3_aa: CASSPPKIGTGGSEKLFF
cdr3_nt: TGTGCCAGCAGTCCCCCCAAAATTGGGACAGGGGGAAGTGAAAAACTGTTTTTT

j_call: TRBJ1-4
clone_size: -
v_call: TRBV4-1
d_call: -
cdr3_aa: CASSREDSTQGEKLFF
cdr3_nt: TGCGCCAGCAGCCGCGAAGACAGCACCCAGGGGGAAAAACTGTTTTTT

j_call: TRBJ1-2
clone_size: -
v_call: TRBV5-4
d_call: -
cdr3_aa: CASSLEGGDYGYTF
cdr3_nt: TGTGCCAGCAGCTTGGAAGGGGGGGACTATGGCTACACCTTC

j_call: TRBJ2-7
clone_size: -
v_call: TRBV7-2
d_call: TRBD2
cdr3_aa: CASSLESSSGRSEQYF
cdr3_nt: TGTGCCAGCAGCTTAGAGTCGTCTAGCGGGAGAAGCGAGCAGTACTTC

j_call: TRBJ1-6
clone_size: -
v_call: TRBV9
d_call: -
cdr3_aa: CASSPHLDSSYNSPLHF
cdr3_nt: TGTGCCAGCAGCCCTCACCTCGATAGCTCCTATAATTCACCCCTCCACTTT

j_call: TRBJ2-1
clone_size: -
v_call: TRBV6-4
d_call: -
cdr3_aa: CASSDSAGDRNEQFF
cdr3_nt: TGTGCCAGCAGTGACTCTGCAGGGGATCGGAATGAGCAGTTCTTC

j_call: TRBJ2-3
clone_size: -
v_call: TRBV27
d_call: TRBD2
cdr3_aa: CASSLMASGSGYTVTQYF
cdr3_nt: TGTGCCAGCAGTTTAATGGCTAGCGGGAGCGGTTATACGGTTACGCAGTATTTT

j_call: TRBJ1-1
clone_size: -
v_call: TRBV27
d_call: TRBD1
cdr3_aa: CASSKGTAPTGAEAFF
cdr3_nt: TGTGCCAGCAGTAAGGGGACAGCTCCCACTGGCGCTGAAGCTTTCTTT

j_call: TRBJ2-3
clone_size: -
v_call: TRBV5-4
d_call: TRBD2
cdr3_aa: CASSLAGGGTDTQYF
cdr3_nt: TGTGCCAGCAGCCTAGCGGGAGGGGGCACAGATACGCAGTATTTT

j_call: TRBJ2-7
clone_size: once
v_call: TRBV19
d_call: TRBD2
cdr3_aa: CASSMGHPGGTSFSYEQYF
cdr3_nt: TGTGCCAGTAGTATGGGTCACCCCGGGGGGACTAGCTTCTCCTACGAGCAGTACTTC